The clone carrying this TCR beta chain has a count of ten or more. Its antigen is not known. Time point reported: patch test 3, about 24 weeks after DPC sensitization. Treatment in this sample: therapeutic diphenylcyclopropenone sensitization with weekly scalp DPC. The data stem from a study of human T cells and chemical hapten exposure. Findings and caveats of the study: In the PT1 data, expanded TCR counts showed a positive correlation with patch test score.

V shed 2 bases, J shed 7 bases, and the junction held 1 base outside the gene matches. The germline V gene encodes CDR1 SGHDT and CDR2 YYEEEE. The CDR3 length is 13 residues. One entry per CDR3 protein results from TCRdb running MiXCR on the RACE reads. The sample yields about 64,000 distinct CDR3 sequences, approximately 11% seen once. This receptor was taken from a woman aged 25 to 39 with alopecia areata. Some clones in this sample may be carry-over from other donors' samples. This material consisted of whole blood, taken in connection with sensitization to the hapten diphenylcyclopropenone (DPC). This chain connects TRBV5-6 to TRBJ1-4, with 8 bases lining up with TRBD1. The CDR3 is CASSLQGGEKLFF. The DNA of the CDR3 is TGTGCCAGCAGCTTACAGGGGGGTGAAAAACTGTTTTTT. The complete variable domain, with remaining parts taken from reference TRBV5-6 and TRBJ1-4, reads DAGVTQSPTHLIKTRGQQVTLRCSPKSGHDTVSWYQQALGQGPQFIFQYYEEEERQRGNFPDRFSGHQFPNYSSELNVNALLLGDSALYLCASSLQGGEKLFFGSGTQLSVL.